Sequencing of this T cell receptor (beta chain) was carried out in a study of blood T cell repertoires in COVID-19. Whole-study context: Acute and convalescent COVID-19 specimens originated in the United States, Italy and Spain.

Deletions cut 6 bases from V and 6 bases from J, with 14 bases between. Germline CDR1 GTSNPN, CDR2 SVGIG (reference sequence). This CDR3 has 12 amino acids. Libraries were prepared by immunoSEQ multiplex PCR; TCRdb keeps only in-frame clonotypes and omits some of them. The sample includes fewer than 250,000 clones, approximately 86% of them seen just once. This receptor was taken from a woman in her twenties or thirties with acute COVID-19. The V and J genes are TRBV30 and TRBJ1-2; D is unclear. Sequencing was done on a sample of PBMCs or T cells enriched from blood (not recorded which). The CDR3 loop reads CACYGGLDGYTF. The CDR3 bases are TGTGCCTGCTACGGAGGGTTAGATGGCTACACCTTC.